The 23 T cell receptor beta chains reported below all come from one sample, sequenced in a study of PD-1 blockade in classical Hodgkin lymphoma. Assay used: immunoSEQ multiplex PCR; TCRdb lists only in-frame clones, some missing. In the table there are around 70,000 clones, around 75% of which are singletons. Every one of the patients relapsed after autologous stem cell transplantation (brentuximab vedotin exposure was variable). Sequencing was performed on peripheral blood mononuclear cells (PBMCs), taken before the second cycle of nivolumab. The receptors stem from a human donor with classical Hodgkin lymphoma.

This sequence joins TRBV15 and TRBJ2-7, with TRBD1 matching over 8 bases. V lost 3 bases and J lost 5; bases outside the gene matches: 12. Germline V gene data show CDR1 as LNHNV and CDR2 as YYDKDF (reference sequence). This CDR3 has 16 residues. CDR3 residues: CATSRGVLAGGDEQYF. The CDR3 coding sequence is TGTGCCACCAGCAGGGGGGTTTTGGCAGGGGGCGACGAGCAGTACTTC.

The chain carries TRBV30 and TRBJ1-3; 7 nucleotides align to TRBD1. V shed 3 bases and J 2 bases; nucleotides not matched to a gene: 10. The CDR3 is made up of 16 amino acids. Germline CDR1 GTSNPN, CDR2 SVGIG (reference sequence). CDR3: CAWRPLDRAPGNTIYF. The CDR3 region has the DNA TGTGCCTGGAGGCCCCTAGACAGGGCCCCTGGAAACACCATATATTTT. Full variable domain (remainder filled in from reference TRBV30 and TRBJ1-3): SQTIHQWPATLVQPVGSPLSLECTVEGTSNPNLYWYRQAAGRGLQLLFYSVGIGQISSEVPQNLSASRPQDRQFILSSKKLLLSDSGFYLCAWRPLDRAPGNTIYFGEGSWLTVV.

The chain uses TRBV30 and TRBJ1-1, with D unresolved. Trimming cost V 3 bases and J 4 bases, with 6 bases left between them. This CDR3 region has 11 residues. Germline V gene sequence: CDR1 GTSNPN, CDR2 SVGIG (reference sequence). The CDR3 bases are TGTGCCTGGAGGATAGGCACTGAAGCTTTCTTT. It yields the protein CAWRIGTEAFF.

This clone has only a few counts. This chain uses TRBV6-1 with TRBJ2-7; no clear D gene. The V end was cut by 3 bases, the J end by 3 bases, with 3 bases between. CDR1 is MNHNS and CDR2 is SASEGT in the germline V gene. The CDR3 length is 11 residues. This chain's CDR3 is CASSDLYEQYF. As DNA, the CDR3 is TGTGCCAGCAGTGATCTCTACGAGCAGTACTTC.

This clone turned up a few times. This chain joins TRBV11-2 and TRBJ2-3, with 7 bases fitting TRBD1. Germline CDR1 is SGHAT and CDR2 is FQNNGV. V was pared by 1 base and J by 3 bases, with 7 bases of the junction left unmatched. CDR3 size: 16 residues. Here the CDR3 reads CASSLATGSFTDTQYF. CDR3 nucleotide sequence: TGTGCCAGCAGCTTAGCGACAGGGTCGTTTACAGATACGCAGTATTTT.

Comments on this clone: A much larger clone lies a single base off, so this may be a read error. The chain couples TRBV15 to TRBJ2-1; D may correspond to TRBD1 or TRBD2 (6 bases each). The CDR3 contains 14 residues. CDR1 and CDR2 (germline): LNHNV, YYDKDF (reference sequence). The CDR3 here is CAARGVSGDNEQFF. The CDR3 nucleotides are TGTGCCGCCAGGGGTGTTTCGGGAGACAATGAGCAGTTCTTC.

The rearrangement links TRBV5-1 to TRBJ1-6; TRBD1 aligns across 8 bases. CDR1 is SGHRS, CDR2 YFSETQ, per germline. The CDR3 covers 20 residues. Germline trimming cut 1 base from V and 6 bases from J; bases unmatched to any gene: 18. CDR3: CASSLRGRTGGLTGNSPLHF. In DNA form, the CDR3 reads TGCGCCAGCAGCTTGCGGGGAAGAACAGGGGGTTTAACCGGTAATTCACCCCTCCACTTT.

The chain employs TRBV7-9 and TRBJ2-7, with 7 bases aligning to TRBD1. The CDR3 extends over 14 amino acids. CDR1 and CDR2 from the germline V gene are SEHNR and FQNEAQ (reference sequence). V lost 2 bases, J lost 6 bases, and 7 bases stayed unmatched. CDR3 sequence (DNA): TGTGCCAGCAGCTTACAGGGGGAGTGGAGCGAGCAGTACTTC. This encodes CASSLQGEWSEQYF.

Turning to this clone: Compared with germline, one end of the junction differs, possibly owing to a read error. V usage is TRBV19 and J usage is TRBJ2-6; 8 nucleotides agree with TRBD1. This CDR3 has 13 amino acids. Germline loops: CDR1 LNHDA, CDR2 SQIVND (reference sequence). CDR3 bases: TGTGCCAGTAGTTTACAGGGGGTCAACGTCCTGACTTTC. Translating it yields CASSLQGVNVLTF.

The gene calls are TRBV4-1 and TRBJ2-3; 10 positions match TRBD2. In germline, CDR1 is MGHRA, CDR2 YSYEKL. J lost 4 bases, V lost 2 bases, and 12 bases had no gene match. The CDR3 is 18 amino acids. The CDR3 protein is CASSQPPLKREGPDTQYF. The DNA for the CDR3 is TGCGCCAGCAGCCAACCACCCCTTAAGCGGGAGGGTCCAGATACGCAGTATTTT.

The chain carries TRBV5-1 and TRBJ2-3, with 8 bases identical to TRBD1. CDR1 and CDR2 (germline): SGHRS, YFSETQ. CDR3 length: 14 amino acids. The ends lost 1 base at V and 4 bases at J; junction bases unmatched: 2. CDR3 loop: CASSLQGAADTQYF. The CDR3 coding sequence is TGCGCCAGCAGCTTGCAGGGGGCTGCAGATACGCAGTATTTT.

This chain links TRBV6-5 with TRBJ2-1, with 7 nucleotides matching TRBD2. V trimming: 5 bases; J trimming: 1 base; junction bases outside the gene matches: 5. Germline CDR1 MNHEY, CDR2 SVGAGI. CDR3 length: 15 residues. CDR3 DNA: TGTGCCAGCAGTCCTTGGGGAGGGTCCTACAATGAGCAGTTCTTC. Its protein is CASSPWGGSYNEQFF.

The V gene is TRBV9, the J gene TRBJ2-2; D unclear. In germline, CDR1 is SGDLS, CDR2 YYNGEE. Trimming took off 1 base at V and 7 bases at J, with 5 bases between the two ends. The CDR3 length is 12 residues. The CDR3 DNA sequence: TGTGCCAGCAGCGTACATGACGGGGAGCTGTTTTTT. Protein sequence: CASSVHDGELFF.

The rearrangement joins TRBV5-6 to TRBJ1-6, with TRBD1 matching over 10 bases. Germline trimming cut 4 bases from V and 9 bases from J; bases unmatched to any gene: 7. This CDR3 contains 15 residues. Germline V gene sequence: CDR1 SGHDT, CDR2 YYEEEE. The CDR3 here is CASSPGQGEGSPLHF. The CDR3 bases are TGTGCCAGCAGCCCCGGACAGGGGGAGGGTTCACCCCTCCACTTT.

The chain is built from TRBV28 and TRBJ1-2; 7 nucleotides agree with TRBD1. In germline, CDR1 is MDHEN, CDR2 SYDVKM. The length of the CDR3 is 15 residues. V gave up 6 bases and J gave up 5 bases; unmatched junction bases: 12. The CDR3 loop reads CASSQSRGLWYGYTF. CDR3 sequence (DNA): TGTGCCAGCAGCCAATCAAGGGGGCTTTGGTATGGCTACACCTTC.

The chain is built from TRBV7-9 and TRBJ2-2; a possible D gene is TRBD1 (5 bases). Germline V gene data show CDR1 as SEHNR and CDR2 as FQNEAQ (reference sequence). V was pared by 5 bases and J by 0 bases, with 10 bases between. This CDR3 comprises 15 residues. CDR3 in amino acids: CASSLTGPNTGELFF. CDR3 nucleotides: TGTGCCAGCAGCCTTACAGGTCCGAACACCGGGGAGCTGTTTTTT.

This clone is medium-sized. The CDR3 DNA sequence: TGTGCCTGGTCTCTGTCCTTGACAGGGGACTACACCTTC. Its protein is CAWSLSLTGDYTF. V and J are TRBV30 and TRBJ1-2; 8 bases align to TRBD1. This CDR3 comprises 13 residues. Unmatched junction bases numbered 12, after V lost 5 bases and J lost 10 bases. Germline CDR1 GTSNPN, CDR2 SVGIG (reference sequence).

The chain employs TRBV6-6 and TRBJ1-2; possible D gene TRBD1, 5 bases. Deletions cut 6 bases from V and 4 bases from J, with 18 bases between. Germline loops: CDR1 MNHNY, CDR2 SVGAGI (reference sequence). The CDR3 runs 15 residues. The CDR3 region is CASRPGHRRGYGYTF. CDR3 nucleotide sequence: TGTGCCAGCAGACCCGGACATCGAAGGGGCTATGGCTACACCTTC.

The V and J genes are TRBV6-5 and TRBJ2-2; 8 nucleotides align to TRBD1. Per germline, CDR1 MNHEY and CDR2 SVGAGI. The CDR3 totals 15 residues. Losses at the gene ends were 5 bases for V and 4 bases for J; bases not matched to a gene: 6. Here the CDR3 DNA reads TGTGCCAGCAGTCCCCGGGACAGGACCACCGGGGAGCTGTTTTTT. Its translation: CASSPRDRTTGELFF.

The CDR3, as DNA: TGCGCCAGCAGTGATGCCATGCGGGGCGAGCAGTACTTC. Its translation is CASSDAMRGEQYF. V gene TRBV10-1 combines with J gene TRBJ2-7, with a weak D call TRBD2 (6 bases). Germline loops: CDR1 WNHNN, CDR2 SYGVQD (reference sequence). CDR3 size: 13 residues. V was cut by 3 bases and J by 6 bases, with 12 bases left in between.

CDR3 loop: CASSEWFSGGSYNEQFF. Here the CDR3 DNA reads TGCGCCAGCAGTGAGTGGTTCTCAGGGGGGTCCTACAATGAGCAGTTCTTC. This chain joins TRBV10-2 and TRBJ2-1; D is possibly TRBD1 (7 bases). The CDR3 sequence is 17 residues long. V lost 1 base and J lost 1, with 14 bases in between. Germline lookup yields CDR1 WSHSY and CDR2 SAAADI.

This clone was counted a single time. The chain links TRBV11-2 to TRBJ1-2; D gene ambiguous. CDR1 is SGHAT and CDR2 is FQNNGV in the germline V gene. The ends were cut back, 0 bases at V and 4 bases at J, with 12 bases in the middle. The CDR3 covers 15 residues. Written as DNA, the CDR3 is TGTGCCAGCAGCTTAGATCTACGCGGCTCCTATGGCTACACCTTC. Its translation: CASSLDLRGSYGYTF.

This clone was picked up a small number of times. Mismatch with germline at one junction end may stem from a read error. This chain connects TRBV2 to TRBJ1-2; D uncertain. The CDR3 covers 13 residues. Germline-derived CDR1 and CDR2 are SNHLY and FYNNEI. The CDR3 region is CASREVYPYGYTF. The CDR3 DNA is TGTGCCAGCAGAGAAGTTTATCCCTATGGCTACACCTTC.